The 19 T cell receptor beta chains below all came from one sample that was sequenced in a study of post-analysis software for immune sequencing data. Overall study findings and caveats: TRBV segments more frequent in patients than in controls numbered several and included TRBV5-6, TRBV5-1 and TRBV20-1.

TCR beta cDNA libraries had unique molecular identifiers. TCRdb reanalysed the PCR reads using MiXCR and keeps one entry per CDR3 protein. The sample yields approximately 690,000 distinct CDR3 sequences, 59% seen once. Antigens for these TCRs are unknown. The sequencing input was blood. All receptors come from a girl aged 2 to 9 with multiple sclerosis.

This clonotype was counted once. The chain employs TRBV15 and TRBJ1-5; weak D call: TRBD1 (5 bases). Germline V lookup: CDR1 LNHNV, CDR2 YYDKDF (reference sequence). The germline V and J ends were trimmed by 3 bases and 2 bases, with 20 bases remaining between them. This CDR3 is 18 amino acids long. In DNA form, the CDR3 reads TGTGCCACCAGCAGCGACAGTTGGGCTGAGGACGGCAATCAGCCCCAGCATTTT. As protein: CATSSDSWAEDGNQPQHF.

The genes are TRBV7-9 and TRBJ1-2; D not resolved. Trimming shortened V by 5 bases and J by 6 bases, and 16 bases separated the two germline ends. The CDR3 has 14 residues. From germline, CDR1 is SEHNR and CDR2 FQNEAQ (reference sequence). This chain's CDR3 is CASSPRQESDGYTF. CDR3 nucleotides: TGTGCCAGCAGCCCCCGTCAGGAATCAGATGGCTACACCTTC. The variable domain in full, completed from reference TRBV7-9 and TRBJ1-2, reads DTGVSQNPRHKITKRGQNVTFRCDPISEHNRLYWYRQTLGQGPEFLTYFQNEAQLEKSRLLSDRFSAERPKGSFSTLEIQRTEQGDSAMYLCASSPRQESDGYTFGSGTRLTVV.

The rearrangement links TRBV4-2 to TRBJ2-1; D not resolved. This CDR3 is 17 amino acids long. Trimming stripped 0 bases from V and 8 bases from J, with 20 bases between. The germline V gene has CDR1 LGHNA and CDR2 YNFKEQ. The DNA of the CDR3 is TGTGCCAGCAGCCAAGAAGGTCCCACACGCACGGGCGATGAGCAGTTCTTC. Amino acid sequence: CASSQEGPTRTGDEQFF.

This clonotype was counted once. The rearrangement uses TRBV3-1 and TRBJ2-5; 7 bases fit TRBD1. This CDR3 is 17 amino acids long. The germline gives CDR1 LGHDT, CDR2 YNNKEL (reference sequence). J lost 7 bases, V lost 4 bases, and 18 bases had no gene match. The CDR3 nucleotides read TGTGCCAGCAGCCTGCCCGGGACAGCGCTCATTTGGGGGACCCAGTACTTC. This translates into CASSLPGTALIWGTQYF.

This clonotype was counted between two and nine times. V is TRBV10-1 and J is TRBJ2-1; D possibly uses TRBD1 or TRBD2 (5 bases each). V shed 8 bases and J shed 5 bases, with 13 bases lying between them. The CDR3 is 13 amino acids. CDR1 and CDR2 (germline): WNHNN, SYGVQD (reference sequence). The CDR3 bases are TGCGCCAGCTGGGACGGGGTCAACAATGAGCAGTTCTTC. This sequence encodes CASWDGVNNEQFF.

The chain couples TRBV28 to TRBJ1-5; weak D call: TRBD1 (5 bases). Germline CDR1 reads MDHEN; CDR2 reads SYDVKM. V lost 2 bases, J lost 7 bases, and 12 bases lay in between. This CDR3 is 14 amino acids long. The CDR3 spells CASSLTGPGQPQHF. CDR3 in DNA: TGTGCCAGCAGTTTAACAGGCCCCGGGCAGCCCCAGCATTTT.

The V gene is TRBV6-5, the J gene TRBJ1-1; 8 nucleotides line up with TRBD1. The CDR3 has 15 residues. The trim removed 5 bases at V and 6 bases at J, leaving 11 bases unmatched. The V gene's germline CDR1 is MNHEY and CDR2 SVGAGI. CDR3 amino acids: CASSPELYRGAEAFF. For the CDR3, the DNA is TGTGCCAGCAGTCCCGAACTATACAGGGGGGCTGAAGCTTTCTTT.

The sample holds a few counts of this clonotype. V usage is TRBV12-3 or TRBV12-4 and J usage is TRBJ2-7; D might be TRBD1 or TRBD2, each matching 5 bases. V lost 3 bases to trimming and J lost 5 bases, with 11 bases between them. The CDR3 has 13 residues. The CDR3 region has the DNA TGTGCCAGCAGTTTTATGGTGGGGGACGAGCAGTACTTC. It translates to CASSFMVGDEQYF.

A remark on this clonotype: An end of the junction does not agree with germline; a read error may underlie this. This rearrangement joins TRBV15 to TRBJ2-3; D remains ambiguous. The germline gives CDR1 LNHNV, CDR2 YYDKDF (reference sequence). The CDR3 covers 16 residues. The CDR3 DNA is TGTGCCACCAGCAGAGATAGGGCCGGCCCCACAGACACGCAGTATTTT. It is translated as CATSRDRAGPTDTQYF.

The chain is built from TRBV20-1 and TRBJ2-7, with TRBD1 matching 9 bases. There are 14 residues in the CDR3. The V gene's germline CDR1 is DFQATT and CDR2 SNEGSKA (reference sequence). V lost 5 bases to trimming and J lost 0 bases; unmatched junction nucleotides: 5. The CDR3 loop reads CSAEGGQGSYEQYF. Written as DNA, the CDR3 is TGCAGTGCTGAGGGGGGACAGGGCTCCTACGAGCAGTACTTC.

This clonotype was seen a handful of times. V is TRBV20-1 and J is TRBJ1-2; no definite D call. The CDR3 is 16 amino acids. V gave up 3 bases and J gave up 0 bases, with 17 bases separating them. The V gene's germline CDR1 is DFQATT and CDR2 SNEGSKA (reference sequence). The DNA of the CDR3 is TGCAGTGCTAGGGATCCAGCCAGACCCCCTAACTATGGCTACACCTTC. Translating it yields CSARDPARPPNYGYTF.

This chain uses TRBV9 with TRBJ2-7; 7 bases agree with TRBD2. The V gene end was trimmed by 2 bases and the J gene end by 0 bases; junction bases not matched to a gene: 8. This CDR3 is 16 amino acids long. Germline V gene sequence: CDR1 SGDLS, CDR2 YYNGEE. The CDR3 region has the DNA TGTGCCAGCAGCGTCCCCCCCAGCGGGAACTCCTACGAGCAGTACTTC. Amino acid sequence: CASSVPPSGNSYEQYF.

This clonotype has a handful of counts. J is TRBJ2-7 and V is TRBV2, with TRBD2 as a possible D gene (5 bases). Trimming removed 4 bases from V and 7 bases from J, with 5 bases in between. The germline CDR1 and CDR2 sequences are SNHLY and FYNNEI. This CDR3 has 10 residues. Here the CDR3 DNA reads TGTGCCAGCAGTGCGGGGGAGCAGTACTTC. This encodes CASSAGEQYF.

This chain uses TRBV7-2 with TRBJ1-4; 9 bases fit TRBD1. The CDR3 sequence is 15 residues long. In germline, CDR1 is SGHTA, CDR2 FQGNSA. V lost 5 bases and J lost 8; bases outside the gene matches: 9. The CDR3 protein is CASSTRTGEGEKLFF. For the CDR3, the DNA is TGTGCCAGCAGCACTCGGACAGGGGAGGGGGAAAAACTGTTTTTT.

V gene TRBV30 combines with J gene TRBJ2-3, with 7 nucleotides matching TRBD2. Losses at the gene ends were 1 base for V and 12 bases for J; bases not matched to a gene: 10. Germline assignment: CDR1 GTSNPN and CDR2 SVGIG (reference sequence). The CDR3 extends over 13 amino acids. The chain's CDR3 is CAWSALAARPQYF. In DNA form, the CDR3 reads TGTGCCTGGAGTGCCCTAGCGGCCCGCCCCCAGTATTTT.

The CDR3 here is CASSLRWDEQYF. CDR3 nucleotide sequence: TGTGCCAGCAGCCTCCGGTGGGACGAGCAGTACTTC. V is TRBV7-2 and J is TRBJ2-7; D not resolved. Between the trimmed V and J ends, which lost 5 bases and 5 bases, there was a span of 10 bases. The CDR3 consists of 12 residues. The germline V gene encodes CDR1 SGHTA and CDR2 FQGNSA.

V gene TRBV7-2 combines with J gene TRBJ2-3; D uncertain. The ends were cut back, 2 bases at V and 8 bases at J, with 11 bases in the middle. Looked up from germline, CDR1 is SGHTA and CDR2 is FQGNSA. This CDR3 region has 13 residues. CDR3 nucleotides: TGTGCCAGCAGCTTACCCTTTCAAGGTACGCAGTATTTT. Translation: CASSLPFQGTQYF.

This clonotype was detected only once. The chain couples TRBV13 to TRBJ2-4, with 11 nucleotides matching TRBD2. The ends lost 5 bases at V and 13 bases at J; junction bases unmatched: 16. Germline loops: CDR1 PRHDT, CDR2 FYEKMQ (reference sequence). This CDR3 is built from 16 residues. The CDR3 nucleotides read TGTGCCAGCAGCCGCCTCTTAGCGGGAGGGCCTGGGGAGCAGTACTTC. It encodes CASSRLLAGGPGEQYF.

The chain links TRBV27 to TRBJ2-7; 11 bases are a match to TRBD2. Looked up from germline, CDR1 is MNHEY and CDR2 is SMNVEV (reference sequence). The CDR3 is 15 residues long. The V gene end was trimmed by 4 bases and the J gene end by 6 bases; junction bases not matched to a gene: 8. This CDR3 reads CASSSLAGGPFEQYF. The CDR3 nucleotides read TGTGCCAGCAGTTCCTTAGCGGGAGGGCCGTTCGAGCAGTACTTC.